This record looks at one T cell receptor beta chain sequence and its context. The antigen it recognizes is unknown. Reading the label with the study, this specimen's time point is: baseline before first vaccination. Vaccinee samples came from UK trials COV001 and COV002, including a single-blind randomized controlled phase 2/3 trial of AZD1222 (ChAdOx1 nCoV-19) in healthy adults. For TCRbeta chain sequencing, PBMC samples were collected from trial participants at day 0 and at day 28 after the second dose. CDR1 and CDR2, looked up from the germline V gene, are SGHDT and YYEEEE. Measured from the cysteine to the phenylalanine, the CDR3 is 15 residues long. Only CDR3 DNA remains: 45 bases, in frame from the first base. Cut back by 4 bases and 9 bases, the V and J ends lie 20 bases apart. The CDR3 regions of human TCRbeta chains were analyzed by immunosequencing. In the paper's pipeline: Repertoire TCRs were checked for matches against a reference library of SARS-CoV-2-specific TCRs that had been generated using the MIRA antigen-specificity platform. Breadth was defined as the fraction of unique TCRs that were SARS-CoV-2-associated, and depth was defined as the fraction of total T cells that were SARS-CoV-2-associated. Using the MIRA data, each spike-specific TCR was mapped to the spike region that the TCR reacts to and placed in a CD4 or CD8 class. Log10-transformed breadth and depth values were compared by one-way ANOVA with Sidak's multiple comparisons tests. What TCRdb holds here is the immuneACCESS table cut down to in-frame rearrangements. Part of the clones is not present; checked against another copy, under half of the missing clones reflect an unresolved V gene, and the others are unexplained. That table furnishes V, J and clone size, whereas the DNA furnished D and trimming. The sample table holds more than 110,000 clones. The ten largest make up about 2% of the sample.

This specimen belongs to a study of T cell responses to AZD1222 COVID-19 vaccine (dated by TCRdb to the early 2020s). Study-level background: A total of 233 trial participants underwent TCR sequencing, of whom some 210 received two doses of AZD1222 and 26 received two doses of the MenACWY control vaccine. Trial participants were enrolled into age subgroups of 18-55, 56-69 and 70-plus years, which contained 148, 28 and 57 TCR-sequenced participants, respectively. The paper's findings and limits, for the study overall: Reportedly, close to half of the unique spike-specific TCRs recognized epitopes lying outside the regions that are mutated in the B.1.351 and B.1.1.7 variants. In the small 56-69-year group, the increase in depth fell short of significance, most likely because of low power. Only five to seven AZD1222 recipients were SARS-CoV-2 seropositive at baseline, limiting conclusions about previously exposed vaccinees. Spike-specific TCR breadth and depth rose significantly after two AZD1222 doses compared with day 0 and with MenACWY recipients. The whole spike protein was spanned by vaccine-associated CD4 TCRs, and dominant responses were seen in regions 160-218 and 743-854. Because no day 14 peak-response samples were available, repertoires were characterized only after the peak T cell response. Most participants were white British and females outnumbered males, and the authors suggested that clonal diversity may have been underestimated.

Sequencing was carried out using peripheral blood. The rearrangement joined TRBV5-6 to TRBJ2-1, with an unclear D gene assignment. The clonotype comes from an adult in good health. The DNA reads TGTGCCAGCAGCCGCCGCGGTTTTTTAGGTGGTGAGCAGTTCTTC. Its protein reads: CASSRRGFLGGEQFF.